This T cell receptor (beta chain) comes out of a study of OX40 agonist ivuxolimab in advanced cancers. About the research overall: In this trial design, patients received ivuxolimab intravenously at 0.01 to 10 mg/kg every 2 weeks.

CDR3 length equals 16 residues. V lost 0 bases and J 6 bases, leaving 16 bases between the germline ends. Per germline, CDR1 SGDLS and CDR2 YYNGEE. TCRdb's table, derived via immunoSEQ multiplex PCR, lists solely in-frame clones and lacks some. This sample carries roughly 55,000 clones, 70% to 90% of them seen once, and the ten largest clones take roughly 13%. The sequencing used CD4+ or CD8+ T cells sorted from blood, collected in a trial of the OX40 agonist ivuxolimab. V usage is TRBV9 and J usage is TRBJ1-5; D possibly corresponds to TRBD1 (5 bases). The sequence derives from an adult with an advanced solid tumor such as melanoma, head and neck, liver or kidney cancer. CDR3 sequence reads: CASSVGGGVGVQPQHF. The CDR3 DNA reads TGTGCCAGCAGCGTAGGCGGAGGGGTAGGGGTTCAGCCCCAGCATTTT. Supplemented by reference TRBV9 and TRBJ1-5, the full variable domain reads DSGVTQTPKHLITATGQRVTLRCSPRSGDLSVYWYQQSLDQGLQFLIQYYNGEERAKGNILERFSAQQFPDLHSELNLSSLELGDSALYFCASSVGGGVGVQPQHFGDGTRLSIL.